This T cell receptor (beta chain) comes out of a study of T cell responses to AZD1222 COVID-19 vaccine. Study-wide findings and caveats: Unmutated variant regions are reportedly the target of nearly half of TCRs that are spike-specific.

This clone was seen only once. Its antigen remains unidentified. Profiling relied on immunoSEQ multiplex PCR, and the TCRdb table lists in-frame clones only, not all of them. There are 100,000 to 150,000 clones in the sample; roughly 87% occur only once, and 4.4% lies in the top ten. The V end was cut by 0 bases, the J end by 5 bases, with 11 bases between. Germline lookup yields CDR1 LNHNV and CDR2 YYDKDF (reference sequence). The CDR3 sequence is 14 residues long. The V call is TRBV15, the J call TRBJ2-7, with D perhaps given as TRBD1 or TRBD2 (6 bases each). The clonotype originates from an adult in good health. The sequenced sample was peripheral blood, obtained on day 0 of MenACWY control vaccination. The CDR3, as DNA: TGTGCCACCAGCAGAGAGGCCGGGGGCCACGAGCAGTACTTC. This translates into CATSREAGGHEQYF.